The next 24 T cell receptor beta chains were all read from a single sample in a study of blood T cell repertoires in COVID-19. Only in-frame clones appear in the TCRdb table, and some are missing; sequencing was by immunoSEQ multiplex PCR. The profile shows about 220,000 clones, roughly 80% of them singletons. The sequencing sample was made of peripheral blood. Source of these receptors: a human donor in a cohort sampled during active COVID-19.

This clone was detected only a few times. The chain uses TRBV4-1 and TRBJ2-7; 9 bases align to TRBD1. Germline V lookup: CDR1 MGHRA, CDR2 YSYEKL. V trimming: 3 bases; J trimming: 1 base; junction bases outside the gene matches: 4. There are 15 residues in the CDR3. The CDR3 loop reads CASSQRQGGSYEQYF. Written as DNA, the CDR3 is TGCGCCAGCAGCCAGCGACAGGGGGGTTCCTACGAGCAGTACTTC.

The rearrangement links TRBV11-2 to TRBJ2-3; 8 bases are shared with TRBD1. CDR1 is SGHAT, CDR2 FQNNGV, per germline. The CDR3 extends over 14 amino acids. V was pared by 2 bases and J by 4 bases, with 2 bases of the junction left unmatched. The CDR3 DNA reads TGTGCCAGCAGCTTACAACAGGGGGCAGATACGCAGTATTTT. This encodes CASSLQQGADTQYF.

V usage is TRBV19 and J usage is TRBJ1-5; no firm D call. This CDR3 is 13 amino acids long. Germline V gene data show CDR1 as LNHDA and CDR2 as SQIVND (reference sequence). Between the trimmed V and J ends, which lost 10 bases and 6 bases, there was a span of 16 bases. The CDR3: CATIRGSGQPQHF. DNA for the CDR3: TGTGCCACTATAAGAGGGTCAGGTCAGCCCCAGCATTTT.

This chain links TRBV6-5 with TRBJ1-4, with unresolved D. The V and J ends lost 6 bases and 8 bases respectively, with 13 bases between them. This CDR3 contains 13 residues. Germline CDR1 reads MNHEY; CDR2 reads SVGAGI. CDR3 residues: CASSRTPGEKLFF. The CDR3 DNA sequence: TGTGCCAGCAGCCGGACTCCCGGGGAAAAACTGTTTTTT.

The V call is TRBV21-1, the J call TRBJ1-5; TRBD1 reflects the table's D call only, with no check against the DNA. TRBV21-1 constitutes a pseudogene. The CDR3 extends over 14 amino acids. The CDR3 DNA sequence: TGTGCCAGCCGGAGGAACGGACAGAGAATGCCCCAGCATTTT. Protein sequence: CASRRNGQRMPQHF.

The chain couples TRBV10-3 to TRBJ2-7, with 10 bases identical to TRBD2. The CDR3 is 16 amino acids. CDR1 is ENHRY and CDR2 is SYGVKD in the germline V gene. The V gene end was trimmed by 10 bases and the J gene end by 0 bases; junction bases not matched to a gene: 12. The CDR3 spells CATGSGTSASSYEQYF. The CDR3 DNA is TGTGCCACCGGATCAGGGACTAGCGCGAGCTCCTACGAGCAGTACTTC.

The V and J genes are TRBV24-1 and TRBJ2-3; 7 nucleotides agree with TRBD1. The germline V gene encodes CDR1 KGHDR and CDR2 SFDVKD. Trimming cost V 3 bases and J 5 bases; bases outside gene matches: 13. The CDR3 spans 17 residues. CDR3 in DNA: TGTGCCACCAGTGATGGAGCAGGGGGAAAAGGTGGAGATACGCAGTATTTT. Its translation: CATSDGAGGKGGDTQYF.

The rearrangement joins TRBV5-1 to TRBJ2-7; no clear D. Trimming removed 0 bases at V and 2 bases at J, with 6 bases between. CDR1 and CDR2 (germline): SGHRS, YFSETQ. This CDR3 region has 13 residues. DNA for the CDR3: TGCGCCAGCAGCTTGGTCGAGACCTACGAGCAGTACTTC. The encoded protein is CASSLVETYEQYF.

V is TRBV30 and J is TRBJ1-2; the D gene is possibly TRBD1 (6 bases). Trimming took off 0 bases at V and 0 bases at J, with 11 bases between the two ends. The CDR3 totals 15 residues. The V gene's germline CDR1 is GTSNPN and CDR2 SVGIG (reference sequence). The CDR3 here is CAWSVRDNSNYGYTF. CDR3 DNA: TGTGCCTGGAGTGTACGGGACAACTCTAACTATGGCTACACCTTC. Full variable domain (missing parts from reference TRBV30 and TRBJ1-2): SQTIHQWPATLVQPVGSPLSLECTVEGTSNPNLYWYRQAAGRGLQLLFYSVGIGQISSEVPQNLSASRPQDRQFILSSKKLLLSDSGFYLCAWSVRDNSNYGYTFGSGTRLTVV.

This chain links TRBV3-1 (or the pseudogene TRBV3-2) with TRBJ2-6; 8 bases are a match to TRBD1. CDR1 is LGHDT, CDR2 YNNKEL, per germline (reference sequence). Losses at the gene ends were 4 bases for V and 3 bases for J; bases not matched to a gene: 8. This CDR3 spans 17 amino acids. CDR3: CASSPWTGINGANVLTF. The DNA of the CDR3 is TGTGCCAGCAGCCCCTGGACAGGGATTAATGGGGCCAACGTCCTGACTTTC.

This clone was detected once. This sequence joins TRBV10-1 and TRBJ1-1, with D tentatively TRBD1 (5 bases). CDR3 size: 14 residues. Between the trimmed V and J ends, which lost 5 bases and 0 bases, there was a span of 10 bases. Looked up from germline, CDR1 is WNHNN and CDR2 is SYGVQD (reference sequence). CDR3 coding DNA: TGCGCCAGCAGTACTGACAGATTGAACACTGAAGCTTTCTTT. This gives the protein CASSTDRLNTEAFF.

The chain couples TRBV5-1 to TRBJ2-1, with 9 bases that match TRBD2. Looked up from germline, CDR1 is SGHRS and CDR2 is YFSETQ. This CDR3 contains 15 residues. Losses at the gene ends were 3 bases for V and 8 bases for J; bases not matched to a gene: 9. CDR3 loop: CASSSSSGKEYEQFF. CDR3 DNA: TGCGCCAGCAGCTCATCTAGCGGGAAGGAGTATGAGCAGTTCTTC.

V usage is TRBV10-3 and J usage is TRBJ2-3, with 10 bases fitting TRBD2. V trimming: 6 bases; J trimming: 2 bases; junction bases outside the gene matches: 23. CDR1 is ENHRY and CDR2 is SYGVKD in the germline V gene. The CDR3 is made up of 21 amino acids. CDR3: CAISRKTLAGGGGMATDTQYF. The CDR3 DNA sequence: TGTGCCATCAGCCGCAAAACTTTAGCGGGAGGTGGTGGTATGGCCACAGATACGCAGTATTTT.

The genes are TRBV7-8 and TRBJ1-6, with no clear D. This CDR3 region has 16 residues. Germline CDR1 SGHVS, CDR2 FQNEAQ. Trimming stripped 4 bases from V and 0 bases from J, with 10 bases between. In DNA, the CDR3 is TGTGCCAGCAGCTCGGTGACAAGCTCCTATAATTCACCCCTCCACTTT. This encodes CASSSVTSSYNSPLHF.

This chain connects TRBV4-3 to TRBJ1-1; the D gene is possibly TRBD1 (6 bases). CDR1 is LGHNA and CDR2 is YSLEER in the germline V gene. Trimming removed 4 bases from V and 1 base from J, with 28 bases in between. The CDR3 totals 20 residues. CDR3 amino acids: CASSRSSFQGKGYGNTEAFF. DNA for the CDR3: TGCGCCAGCAGCCGCAGTTCTTTCCAGGGGAAGGGTTACGGGAACACTGAAGCTTTCTTT.

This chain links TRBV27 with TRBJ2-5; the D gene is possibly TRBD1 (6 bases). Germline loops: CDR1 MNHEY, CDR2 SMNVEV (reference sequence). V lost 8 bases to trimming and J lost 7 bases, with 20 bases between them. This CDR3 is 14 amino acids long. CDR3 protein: CASGGLGAEGTQYF. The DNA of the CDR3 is TGTGCCAGCGGGGGCCTTGGGGCGGAAGGGACCCAGTACTTC.

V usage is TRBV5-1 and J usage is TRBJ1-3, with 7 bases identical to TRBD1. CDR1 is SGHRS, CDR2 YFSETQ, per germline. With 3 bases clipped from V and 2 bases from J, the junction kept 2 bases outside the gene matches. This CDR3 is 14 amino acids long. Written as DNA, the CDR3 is TGCGCCAGCAGCTGGGGACAGCCTGGAAACACCATATATTTT. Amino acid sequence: CASSWGQPGNTIYF.

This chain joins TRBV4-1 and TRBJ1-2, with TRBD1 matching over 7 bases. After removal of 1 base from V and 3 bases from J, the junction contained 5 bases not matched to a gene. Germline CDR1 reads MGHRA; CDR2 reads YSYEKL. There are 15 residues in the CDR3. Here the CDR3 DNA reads TGCGCCAGCAGCCAAGTTCCTACAGGGGACTATGGCTACACCTTC. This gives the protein CASSQVPTGDYGYTF.

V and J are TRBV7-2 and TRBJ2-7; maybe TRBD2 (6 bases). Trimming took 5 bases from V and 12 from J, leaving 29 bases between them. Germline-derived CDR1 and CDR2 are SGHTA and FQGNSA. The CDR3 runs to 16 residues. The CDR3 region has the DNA TGTGCCAGCAGCCCAGTGGGGCTCGGGGGAGCCCTACGCACGTACTTC. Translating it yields CASSPVGLGGALRTYF.

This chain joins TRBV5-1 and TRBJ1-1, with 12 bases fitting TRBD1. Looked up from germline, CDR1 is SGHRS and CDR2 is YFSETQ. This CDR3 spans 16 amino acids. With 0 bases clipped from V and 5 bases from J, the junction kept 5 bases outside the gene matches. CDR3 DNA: TGCGCCAGCAGCTTGGTTGGGACAGGGGGCAGAACTGAAGCTTTCTTT. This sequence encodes CASSLVGTGGRTEAFF.

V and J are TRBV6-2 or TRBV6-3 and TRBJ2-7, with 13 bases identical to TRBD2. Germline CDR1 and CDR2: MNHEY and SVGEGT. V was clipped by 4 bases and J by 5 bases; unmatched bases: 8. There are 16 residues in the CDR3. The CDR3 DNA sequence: TGTGCCAGCAGTTTCCGGACTAGCGGGAGTATAAACGAGCAGTACTTC. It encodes CASSFRTSGSINEQYF.

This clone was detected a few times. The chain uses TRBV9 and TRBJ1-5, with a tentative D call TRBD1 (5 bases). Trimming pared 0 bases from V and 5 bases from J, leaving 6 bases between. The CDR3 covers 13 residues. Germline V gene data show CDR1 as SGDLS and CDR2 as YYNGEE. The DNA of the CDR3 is TGTGCCAGCAGCGTAGGACAGTATCAGCCCCAGCATTTT. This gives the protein CASSVGQYQPQHF.

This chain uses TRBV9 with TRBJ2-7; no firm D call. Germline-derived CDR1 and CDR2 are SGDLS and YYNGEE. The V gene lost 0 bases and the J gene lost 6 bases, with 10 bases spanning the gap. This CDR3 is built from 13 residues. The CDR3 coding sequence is TGTGCCAGCAGCGTAGATCCTAGTAGCGAGCAGTACTTC. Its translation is CASSVDPSSEQYF. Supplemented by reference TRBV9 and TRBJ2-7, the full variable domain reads DSGVTQTPKHLITATGQRVTLRCSPRSGDLSVYWYQQSLDQGLQFLIQYYNGEERAKGNILERFSAQQFPDLHSELNLSSLELGDSALYFCASSVDPSSEQYFGPGTRLTVT.

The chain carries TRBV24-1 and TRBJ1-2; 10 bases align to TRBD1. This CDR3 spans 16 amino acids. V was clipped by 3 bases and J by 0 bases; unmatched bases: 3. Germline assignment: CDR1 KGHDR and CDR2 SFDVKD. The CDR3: CATSDGTGVANYGYTF. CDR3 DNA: TGTGCCACCAGTGATGGGACAGGGGTAGCTAACTATGGCTACACCTTC.